These 9 T cell receptor beta chains were all obtained from the same sample, sequenced in a study of Ad26.COV2.S vaccination and SARS-CoV-2 variants. The treatment denotes: about 20 received Ad26.COV2.S at low or high dose, single or two shots; roughly five received placebo; per-sample allocation not given. Samples came from day 63 after the first vaccine or placebo injection. Using immunoSEQ multiplex PCR, the repertoire was profiled, and TCRdb retains in-frame clones only, with some absent. The sample comprises fewer than 500,000 clones, 89% of which are singletons, and about 2.5% rests with the top ten. The source was peripheral blood, collected in a trial of Ad26.COV2.S vaccine versus placebo. The source is a person between 18 and 59 years old who received the Ad26.COV2.S COVID-19 vaccine or a placebo.

This clone has just one count. This sequence joins TRBV6-8 and TRBJ2-7; D unclear. Germline V gives CDR1 MNHGY, CDR2 SAAAGT. The CDR3 is made up of 15 amino acids. The V end was cut by 6 bases, the J end by 2 bases, with 17 bases between. The CDR3 region is CASSFPRQAPYEQYF. The CDR3 DNA follows: TGTGCCAGCAGCTTCCCCCGACAAGCACCCTACGAGCAGTACTTC.

This clone was picked up one time. The chain couples TRBV12-3 or TRBV12-4 to TRBJ1-1; D unclear. CDR3 size: 11 residues. V gave up 6 bases and J gave up 11 bases, with 13 bases separating them. The CDR3 loop is CASSLQIKAFF. The CDR3 nucleotides read TGTGCCAGCAGCCTACAGATAAAGGCTTTCTTT.

This clone appeared a single time. V is TRBV5-4 and J is TRBJ1-3; D perhaps matches TRBD1 (6 bases). Per germline, CDR1 SGHNT and CDR2 YYREEE (reference sequence). V dropped 3 bases and J dropped 1 base, with 11 bases sitting between them. This CDR3 contains 15 residues. CDR3 residues: CASSYLTGSGNTIYF. The CDR3 nucleotides read TGTGCCAGCAGCTATCTCACAGGGTCTGGAAACACCATATATTTT.

This chain joins TRBV19 and TRBJ2-3; D possibly corresponds to TRBD2 (6 bases). V lost 7 bases to trimming and J lost 2 bases, with 10 bases between them. Germline-derived CDR1 and CDR2 are LNHDA and SQIVND (reference sequence). The CDR3 consists of 13 residues. The CDR3 region has the DNA TGTGCCAGTAATAGCGGATACACAGATACGCAGTATTTT. It codes for CASNSGYTDTQYF.

This chain uses TRBV7-9 with TRBJ2-1; D is perhaps TRBD1 (5 bases). Deletions cut 1 base from V and 5 bases from J, with 9 bases between. This CDR3 comprises 14 residues. Germline CDR1 SEHNR, CDR2 FQNEAQ (reference sequence). The CDR3, as DNA: TGTGCCAGCAGCTTAGGACAGATAAACAATGAGCAGTTCTTC. Translating it yields CASSLGQINNEQFF.

V and J are TRBV11-3 and TRBJ2-1; 9 nucleotides agree with TRBD2. Germline V gene data show CDR1 as SGHNT and CDR2 as YENEEA. The CDR3 spans 18 residues. Trimming took 4 bases from V and 6 from J; bases not matched to a gene: 16. The CDR3 DNA reads TGTGCCAGCAGCTCTGACGTCGGTCGACTAGCGGACCTCAATGAGCAGTTCTTC. It encodes CASSSDVGRLADLNEQFF.

The chain links TRBV7-2 to TRBJ1-2; D remains ambiguous. The CDR3 has 13 residues. Germline CDR1 reads SGHTA; CDR2 reads FQGNSA. V gave up 2 bases and J gave up 8 bases, with 12 bases separating them. CDR3 sequence: CASSLNPGGGYTF. As DNA, the CDR3 is TGTGCCAGCAGCTTAAATCCGGGAGGGGGCTACACCTTC.

V is TRBV7-6 and J is TRBJ1-1, with 7 bases aligning to TRBD1. CDR1 and CDR2 from the germline V gene are SGHVS and FNYEAQ. The CDR3 has 15 residues. V was clipped by 6 bases and J by 0 bases; unmatched bases: 7. CDR3 sequence reads: CASRSRDSMNTEAFF. The CDR3, as DNA: TGTGCCAGCAGGTCCCGGGACAGTATGAACACTGAAGCTTTCTTT.

The rearrangement uses TRBV5-6 and TRBJ1-6; 7 bases are shared with TRBD1. Losses at the gene ends were 0 bases for V and 7 bases for J; bases not matched to a gene: 4. The germline V gene encodes CDR1 SGHDT and CDR2 YYEEEE. This CDR3 contains 15 residues. CDR3 bases: TGTGCCAGCAGCTTGGGGCCAGGGGGAAATTCACCCCTCCACTTT. It encodes CASSLGPGGNSPLHF.